One sample yielded the 23 T cell receptor beta chains listed below, sequenced in a study of T-cell memory formation after mild COVID-19. TCRdb re-derived calls from the 5' RACE reads in MiXCR, one entry per CDR3 protein. The sample records about 360,000 distinct CDR3 sequences, approximately 15% being singletons. Source material: PBMCs or a T cell subset sorted from them (not recorded which). These receptors were taken from a man between 18 and 35 years old who had mild COVID-19 (a few samples of this study predate the infection). Cell type and time point are not known.

V and J are TRBV3-1 and TRBJ2-5, with D possibly being TRBD1 or TRBD2 (5 bases each). The CDR3 is 17 amino acids. Germline V gene sequence: CDR1 LGHDT, CDR2 YNNKEL (reference sequence). V lost 0 bases and J 4 bases, leaving 18 bases between the germline ends. The CDR3 region is CASSQDMGVLDGETQYF. The CDR3 DNA sequence: TGTGCCAGCAGCCAAGATATGGGGGTACTGGATGGAGAGACCCAGTACTTC.

This clonotype was picked up a small number of times. The genes are TRBV5-6 and TRBJ1-2; maybe TRBD1 (5 bases). The CDR3 is 14 amino acids. V lost 7 bases, J lost 4 bases, and 17 bases lay in between. Germline values: CDR1 SGHDT, CDR2 YYEEEE. CDR3 bases: TGTGCCAGCGGGGGGGTTCAGGGATTCTATGGCTACACCTTC. Translating it yields CASGGVQGFYGYTF.

The sample holds a few counts of this clonotype. The V call is TRBV18, the J call TRBJ2-7, with TRBD1 matching over 8 bases. V lost 5 bases and J lost 7; bases outside the gene matches: 10. Germline CDR1 is KGHSH and CDR2 is LQKENI. This CDR3 comprises 14 residues. The CDR3 coding sequence is TGTGCCAGCTCAGCAGGGGGCGACCTTGGTGAGCAGTACTTC. Its protein is CASSAGGDLGEQYF.

The genes are TRBV4-1 and TRBJ2-5; 10 positions match TRBD1. The CDR3 loop spans 15 amino acids. Germline V CDR1 and CDR2: MGHRA, YSYEKL. Trimming took 4 bases from V and 3 from J; bases not matched to a gene: 5. The CDR3, as DNA: TGCGCCAGCAGCCGAATGGGGACAGGGGAAGAGACCCAGTACTTC. Protein: CASSRMGTGEETQYF.

This clonotype has only a few counts. The chain carries TRBV7-2 and TRBJ1-1; D gene uncertain. The V end was cut by 5 bases, the J end by 1 base, with 8 bases between. The CDR3 has 13 residues. Germline CDR1 reads SGHTA; CDR2 reads FQGNSA. The CDR3 DNA sequence: TGTGCCAGCAGCCCCCGTAAGAACACTGAAGCTTTCTTT. Its translation: CASSPRKNTEAFF.

CDR3: CASSLFPEVTGELFF. CDR3 in DNA: TGTGCCAGCAGTTTATTCCCAGAAGTCACCGGGGAGCTGTTTTTT. V gene TRBV28 combines with J gene TRBJ2-2, with no clear D. V lost 1 base and J lost 4, with 10 bases in between. This CDR3 has 15 residues. Germline CDR1 is MDHEN and CDR2 is SYDVKM.

The CDR3 DNA reads as TGTGCCAGCATCGTGGAGGCAGGGGGAAACACCATATATTTT. It translates to CASIVEAGGNTIYF. J is TRBJ1-3 and V is TRBV6-5; tentative D call: TRBD1 (5 bases). Trimming removed 7 bases at V and 4 bases at J, with 14 bases between. The CDR3 runs to 14 residues. CDR1 is MNHEY, CDR2 SVGAGI, per germline.

This clonotype has only a few counts. The chain joins TRBV11-2 to TRBJ1-1; D is unclear. Germline loops: CDR1 SGHAT, CDR2 FQNNGV. The CDR3 length is 11 residues. Trimming took 0 bases from V and 10 from J, leaving 6 bases between them. DNA of the CDR3: TGTGCCAGCAGCTTAGATCTAGGAGCTTTCTTT. It specifies CASSLDLGAFF.

This clonotype appeared a few times. The chain recombines TRBV28 with TRBJ2-7; D perhaps matches TRBD2 (7 bases). V shed 6 bases and J shed 5 bases, with 17 bases lying between them. Per germline, CDR1 MDHEN and CDR2 SYDVKM. The CDR3 is 14 amino acids. The CDR3 is CASSVGGGPHEQYF. The CDR3, as DNA: TGTGCCAGCAGCGTGGGGGGGGGGCCTCACGAGCAGTACTTC.

This chain connects TRBV20-1 to TRBJ2-5; D uncertain. Germline CDR1 reads DFQATT; CDR2 reads SNEGSKA (reference sequence). V lost 3 bases and J 5 bases, leaving 10 bases between the germline ends. CDR3 length equals 12 residues. The CDR3 DNA reads TGCAGTGCTAGGTTGGCGAGGGAGACCCAGTACTTC. Translating gives CSARLARETQYF.

This chain connects TRBV3-1 to TRBJ2-7; D remains unclear. The germline V and J ends were trimmed by 9 bases and 0 bases, with 18 bases remaining between them. The CDR3 contains 15 residues. Germline V gene data show CDR1 as LGHDT and CDR2 as YNNKEL (reference sequence). The CDR3 coding sequence is TGTGCCAGAGAATTAGGGCGTACATACTCCTACGAGCAGTACTTC. Its protein is CARELGRTYSYEQYF.

The V and J genes are TRBV15 and TRBJ2-5; no clear D. The CDR3 consists of 13 residues. CDR1 is LNHNV, CDR2 YYDKDF, per germline (reference sequence). With 0 bases removed from V and 4 bases from J, the gap between germline ends came to 6 bases. The CDR3 DNA is TGTGCCACCAGCAGAGATATCGGAGAGACCCAGTACTTC. Its translation is CATSRDIGETQYF.

The rearrangement links TRBV30 to TRBJ1-5; D might be TRBD1 (5 bases). This CDR3 is 13 amino acids long. Trimming removed 1 base from V and 4 bases from J, with 8 bases in between. The germline V gene has CDR1 GTSNPN and CDR2 SVGIG (reference sequence). CDR3: CAWSAGTNQPQHF. The CDR3 DNA follows: TGTGCCTGGAGTGCCGGGACTAATCAGCCCCAGCATTTT.

This clonotype was seen only a few times. The rearrangement joins TRBV7-8 to TRBJ1-2; D is uncertain. The V and J ends lost 1 base and 13 bases respectively, with 25 bases between them. The germline V gene has CDR1 SGHVS and CDR2 FQNEAQ. This CDR3 contains 16 residues. In DNA, the CDR3 is TGTGCCAGCAGCTTAGGGAAACTCCCGCTCCCTTCTTGGTTCACCTTC. Translated, it gives CASSLGKLPLPSWFTF. The full variable domain, in which reference TRBV7-8 and TRBJ1-2 provide the parts outside the CDR3, is GAGVSQSPRYKVAKRGQDVALRCDPISGHVSLFWYQQALGQGPEFLTYFQNEAQLDKSGLPSDRFFAERPEGSVSTLKIQRTQQEDSAVYLCASSLGKLPLPSWFTFGSGTRLTVV.

This rearrangement joins TRBV3-1 to TRBJ2-1; D call uncertain. This CDR3 spans 11 amino acids. The V end was cut by 0 bases, the J end by 9 bases, with 3 bases between. Looked up from germline, CDR1 is LGHDT and CDR2 is YNNKEL (reference sequence). CDR3 region: CASSQDVEQFF. DNA for the CDR3: TGTGCCAGCAGCCAAGATGTTGAGCAGTTCTTC.

This clonotype has a handful of counts. CDR3 in DNA: TGCGCCAGCAGCTTGGCTAGCGGTAGTACCGGGGAGCTGTTTTTT. The encoded protein is CASSLASGSTGELFF. This sequence joins TRBV5-1 and TRBJ2-2; 7 nucleotides agree with TRBD2. The CDR3 is 15 amino acids. Trimming took 0 bases from V and 5 from J; bases not matched to a gene: 4. Germline CDR1 reads SGHRS; CDR2 reads YFSETQ.

This clonotype showed up many times. The rearrangement uses TRBV4-3 and TRBJ2-3, with 10 bases identical to TRBD2. Germline lookup yields CDR1 LGHNA and CDR2 YSLEER. This CDR3 comprises 17 residues. V was clipped by 3 bases and J by 7 bases; unmatched bases: 13. The CDR3 protein is CASSQDFSGGPYYTQYF. DNA of the CDR3: TGCGCCAGCAGCCAGGATTTTAGCGGGGGGCCGTACTATACGCAGTATTTT.

V is TRBV7-2 and J is TRBJ2-5; possible D gene TRBD2, 7 bases. Trimming cost V 7 bases and J 2 bases, with 11 bases left between them. The CDR3 contains 13 residues. Germline values: CDR1 SGHTA, CDR2 FQGNSA. The CDR3 is CASTGGPQETQYF. Written as DNA, the CDR3 is TGTGCCAGCACCGGGGGGCCACAAGAGACCCAGTACTTC.

At least ten counts were recorded for this clonotype. The V gene is TRBV5-1, the J gene TRBJ2-2; D may be TRBD1 (6 bases). V was shortened by 3 bases and J by 1 base, with 7 bases between the two germline ends. The CDR3 totals 14 residues. Per germline, CDR1 SGHRS and CDR2 YFSETQ. CDR3 region: CASSWTVNTGELFF. The CDR3 region has the DNA TGCGCCAGCAGCTGGACAGTGAACACCGGGGAGCTGTTTTTT.

V usage is TRBV7-2 and J usage is TRBJ1-6, with D perhaps matching TRBD1 (6 bases). Trimming stripped 0 bases from V and 6 bases from J, with 15 bases between. This CDR3 has 17 residues. Germline V gene data show CDR1 as SGHTA and CDR2 as FQGNSA. CDR3 sequence (DNA): TGTGCCAGCAGCTTAGCGGGGCAGGGAGGGGGTAATTCACCCCTCCACTTT. This codes for CASSLAGQGGGNSPLHF.

V and J are TRBV5-1 and TRBJ1-3, with D unresolved. V shed 4 bases and J shed 1 base, with 9 bases lying between them. The CDR3 runs to 14 residues. CDR1 SGHRS and CDR2 YFSETQ come from the germline V gene. Written as DNA, the CDR3 is TGCGCCAGCAGCCCCACAAGGTCTGGAAACACCATATATTTT. As protein: CASSPTRSGNTIYF.

For the CDR3, the DNA is TGTGCCAGCAGCACTTTAAGCGGGGAGAGAGAATCTGACACGGATACGCAGTATTTT. Translation gives CASSTLSGERESDTDTQYF. The rearrangement uses TRBV21-1 and TRBJ2-3; TRBD2 is taken as the D call from the table, unchecked against the DNA. TRBV21-1 corresponds to a pseudogene. The CDR3 loop spans 19 amino acids.

The chain is built from TRBV6-6 and TRBJ2-3; no reliable D call. Germline V gives CDR1 MNHNY, CDR2 SVGAGI (reference sequence). The CDR3 spans 14 residues. Trimming took 7 bases from V and 4 from J, leaving 15 bases between them. Here the CDR3 reads CASTPRVPPDTQYF. CDR3 DNA: TGTGCCAGCACGCCTCGTGTGCCCCCAGATACGCAGTATTTT.